The 3 T cell receptor beta chains below all came from one sample that was sequenced in a study of T cell responses to AZD1222 COVID-19 vaccine. Only in-frame clones appear in the TCRdb table, and some are missing; sequencing was by immunoSEQ multiplex PCR. Of about 150,000 clones detected, about nine tenths appear once; the ten largest clones hold about 1.4%. The source material was peripheral blood, sampled on day 0 of AZD1222 vaccination. The origin of the receptors is an adult in good health.

This chain joins TRBV9 and TRBJ2-3; D remains unclear. The V gene lost 0 bases and the J gene lost 0 bases, with 5 bases spanning the gap. Germline V gene data show CDR1 as SGDLS and CDR2 as YYNGEE. There are 14 residues in the CDR3. CDR3 nucleotide sequence: TGTGCCAGCAGCGTAGCTGGGAGCACAGATACGCAGTATTTT. Translated, it gives CASSVAGSTDTQYF.

This clone has a single count. The chain joins TRBV11-3 to TRBJ2-2; possibly TRBD2 for D (5 bases). Per germline, CDR1 SGHNT and CDR2 YENEEA. V shed 3 bases and J shed 5 bases, with 7 bases lying between them. The CDR3 runs to 13 residues. The CDR3 reads CASSFGVTGELFF. The DNA for the CDR3 is TGTGCCAGCAGCTTCGGGGTTACCGGGGAGCTGTTTTTT.

The chain combines TRBV7-9 with TRBJ1-3, with no clear D. With 4 bases removed from V and 4 bases from J, the gap between germline ends came to 11 bases. This CDR3 is 14 amino acids long. The V gene's germline CDR1 is SEHNR and CDR2 FQNEAQ (reference sequence). In DNA, the CDR3 is TGTGCCAGCAGCTCCTCAGTAGGGGGAAACACCATATATTTT. Its protein is CASSSSVGGNTIYF.